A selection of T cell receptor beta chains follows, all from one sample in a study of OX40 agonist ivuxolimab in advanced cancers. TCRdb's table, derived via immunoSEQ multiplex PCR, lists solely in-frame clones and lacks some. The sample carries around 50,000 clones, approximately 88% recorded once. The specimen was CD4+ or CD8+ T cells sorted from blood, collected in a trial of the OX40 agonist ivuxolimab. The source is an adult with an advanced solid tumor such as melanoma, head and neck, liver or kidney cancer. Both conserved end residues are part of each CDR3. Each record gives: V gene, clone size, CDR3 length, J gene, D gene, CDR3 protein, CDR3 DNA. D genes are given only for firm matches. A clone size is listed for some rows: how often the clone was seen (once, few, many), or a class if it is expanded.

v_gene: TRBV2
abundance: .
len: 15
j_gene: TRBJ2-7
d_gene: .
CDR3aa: CASRAPRDSQREQYF
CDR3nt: TGTGCCAGCAGAGCCCCAAGGGACTCTCAAAGGGAGCAGTACTTC

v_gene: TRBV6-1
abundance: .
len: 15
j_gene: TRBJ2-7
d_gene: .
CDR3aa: CASSEGDASSYEQYF
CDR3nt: TGTGCCAGCAGTGAAGGGGACGCTAGCTCCTACGAGCAGTACTTC

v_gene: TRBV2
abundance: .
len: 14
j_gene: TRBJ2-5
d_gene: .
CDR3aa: CASSDRGDGETQYF
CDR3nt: TGTGCCAGCAGTGACCGCGGGGATGGAGAGACCCAGTACTTC

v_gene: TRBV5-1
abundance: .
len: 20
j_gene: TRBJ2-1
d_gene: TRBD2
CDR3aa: CASSLALRTSGSVGSNEQFF
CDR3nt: TGCGCCAGCAGCTTGGCCTTGAGGACTAGCGGGAGTGTCGGGTCCAATGAGCAGTTCTTC

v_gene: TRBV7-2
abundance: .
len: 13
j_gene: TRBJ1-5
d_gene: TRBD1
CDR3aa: CASSLASDRSQHF
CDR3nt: TGTGCCAGCAGCTTAGCGTCGGACAGGTCACAGCATTTT

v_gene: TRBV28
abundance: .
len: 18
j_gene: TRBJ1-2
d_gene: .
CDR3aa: CASSSLGSSSWGRDGYTF
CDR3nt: TGTGCCAGCAGTTCCCTCGGCTCCTCCTCCTGGGGGCGGGATGGCTACACCTTC

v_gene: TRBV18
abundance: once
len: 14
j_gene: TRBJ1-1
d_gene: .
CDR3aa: CASSPKDRNTEAFF
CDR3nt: TGTGCCAGCTCACCAAAGGACAGGAACACTGAAGCTTTCTTT

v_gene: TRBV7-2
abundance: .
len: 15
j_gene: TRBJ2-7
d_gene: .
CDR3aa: CASSSSAPRPYEQYF
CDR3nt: TGTGCCAGCAGCTCAAGCGCTCCTAGGCCCTACGAGCAGTACTTC

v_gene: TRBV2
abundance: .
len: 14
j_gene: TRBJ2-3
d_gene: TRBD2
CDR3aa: CASSGAGGTDTQYF
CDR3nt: TGTGCCAGCAGTGGAGCGGGAGGAACAGATACGCAGTATTTT

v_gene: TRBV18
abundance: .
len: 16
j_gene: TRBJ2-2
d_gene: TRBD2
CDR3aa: CASSLGTSANTGELFF
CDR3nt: TGTGCCAGCTCACTCGGGACTAGCGCCAACACCGGGGAGCTGTTTTTT

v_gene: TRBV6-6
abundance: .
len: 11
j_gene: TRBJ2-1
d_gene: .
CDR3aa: CASSRGGEQFF
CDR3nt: TGTGCCAGCAGTAGGGGGGGTGAGCAGTTCTTC

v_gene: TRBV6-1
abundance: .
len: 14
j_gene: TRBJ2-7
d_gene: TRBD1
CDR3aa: CASSDRGHSYEQYF
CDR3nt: TGTGCCAGCAGTGACAGGGGGCACTCCTACGAGCAGTACTTC

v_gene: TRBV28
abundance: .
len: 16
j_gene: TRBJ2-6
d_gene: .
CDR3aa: CASSFTGEAGANVLTF
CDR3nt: TGTGCCAGCAGTTTTACGGGGGAAGCTGGGGCCAACGTCCTGACTTTC

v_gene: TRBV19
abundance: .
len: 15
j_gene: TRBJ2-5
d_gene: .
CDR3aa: CASSIDSSVQETQYF
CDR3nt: TGTGCCAGTAGTATAGATTCGAGTGTCCAAGAGACCCAGTACTTC

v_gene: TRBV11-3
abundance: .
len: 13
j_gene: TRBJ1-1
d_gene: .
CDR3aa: CASSAQGTSVAFF
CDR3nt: TGTGCCAGCAGCGCTCAAGGGACGTCCGTAGCTTTCTTT

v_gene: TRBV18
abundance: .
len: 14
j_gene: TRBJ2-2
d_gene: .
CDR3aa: CASSLGTDTGELFF
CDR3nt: TGTGCCAGCTCACTAGGGACTGACACCGGGGAGCTGTTTTTT

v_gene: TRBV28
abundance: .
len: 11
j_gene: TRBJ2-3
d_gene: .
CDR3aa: CASSTLRTQYF
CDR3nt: TGTGCCAGCAGTACCCTCCGCACGCAGTATTTT

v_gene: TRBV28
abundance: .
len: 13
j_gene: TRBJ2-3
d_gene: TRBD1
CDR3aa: CASSSFGTDTGYF
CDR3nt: TGTGCCAGCAGTTCCTTCGGGACAGATACTGGGTATTTT

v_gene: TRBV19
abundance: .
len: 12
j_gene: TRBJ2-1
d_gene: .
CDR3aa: CASSWAHNEQFF
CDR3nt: TGTGCCAGTAGTTGGGCGCACAATGAGCAGTTCTTC

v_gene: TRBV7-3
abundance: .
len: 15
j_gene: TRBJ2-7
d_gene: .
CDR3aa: CASSLNGGGFYEQYF
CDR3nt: TGTGCCAGCAGCTTAAACGGGGGCGGATTTTACGAGCAGTACTTC

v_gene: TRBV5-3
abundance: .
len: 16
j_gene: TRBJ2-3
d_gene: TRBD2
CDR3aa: CARSPELAGSTDTQYF
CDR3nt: TGTGCCAGAAGCCCCGAACTAGCGGGAAGCACAGATACGCAGTATTTT

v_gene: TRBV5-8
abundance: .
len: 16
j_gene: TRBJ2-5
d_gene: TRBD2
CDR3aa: CASSLGLAGLQETQYF
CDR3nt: TGTGCCAGCAGCTTAGGACTAGCGGGCTTACAAGAGACCCAGTACTTC

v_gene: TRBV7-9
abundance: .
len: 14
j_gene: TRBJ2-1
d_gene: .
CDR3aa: CASSYQRGYNEQFF
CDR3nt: TGTGCCAGCAGCTATCAAAGGGGGTACAATGAGCAGTTCTTC

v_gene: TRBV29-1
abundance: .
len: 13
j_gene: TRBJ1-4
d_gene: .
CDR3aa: CSGRTVSEEKLFF
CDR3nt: TGCAGCGGCAGGACAGTCTCGGAGGAAAAACTGTTTTTT

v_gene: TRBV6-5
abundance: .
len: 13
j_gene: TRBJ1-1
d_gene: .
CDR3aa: CASSTTVDTEAFF
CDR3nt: TGTGCCAGCAGCACGACGGTGGACACTGAAGCTTTCTTT

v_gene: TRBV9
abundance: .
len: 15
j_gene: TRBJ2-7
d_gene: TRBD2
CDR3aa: CASSAVSGRAQEQYF
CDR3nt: TGTGCCAGCAGCGCTGTCAGCGGGAGGGCCCAAGAGCAGTACTTC

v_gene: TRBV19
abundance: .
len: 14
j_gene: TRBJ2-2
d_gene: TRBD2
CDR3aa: CASGLAGYTGELFF
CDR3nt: TGTGCCAGTGGACTAGCGGGTTACACCGGGGAGCTGTTTTTT

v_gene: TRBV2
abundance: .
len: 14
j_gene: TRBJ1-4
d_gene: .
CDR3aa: CASSRSATNEKLFF
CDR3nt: TGTGCCAGCAGTCGGAGCGCAACTAATGAAAAACTGTTTTTT

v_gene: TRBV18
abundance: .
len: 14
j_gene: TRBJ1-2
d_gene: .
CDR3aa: CASSPPSRAYGYTF
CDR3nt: TGTGCCAGCTCACCACCGTCCCGGGCCTATGGCTACACCTTC

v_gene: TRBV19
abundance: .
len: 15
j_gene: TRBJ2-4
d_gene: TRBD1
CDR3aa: CASSVDWTGENIQYF
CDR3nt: TGTGCCAGTAGTGTAGACTGGACAGGTGAAAACATTCAGTACTTC

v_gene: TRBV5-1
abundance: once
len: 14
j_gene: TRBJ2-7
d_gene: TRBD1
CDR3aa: CASSLTGGKYEQYF
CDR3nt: TGCGCCAGCAGCTTAACAGGGGGCAAGTACGAGCAGTACTTC

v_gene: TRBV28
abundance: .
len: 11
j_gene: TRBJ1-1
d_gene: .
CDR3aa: CATFLGGKAFF
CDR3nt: TGTGCCACCTTCTTAGGGGGTAAGGCTTTCTTT

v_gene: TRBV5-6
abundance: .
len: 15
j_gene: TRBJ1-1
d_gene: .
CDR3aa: CASSLRVLSNTEAFF
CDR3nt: TGTGCCAGCAGCTTAAGGGTACTCTCGAACACTGAAGCTTTCTTT

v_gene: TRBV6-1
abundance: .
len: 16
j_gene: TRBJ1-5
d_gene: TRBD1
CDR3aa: CASSEERIGTAGPQHF
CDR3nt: TGTGCCAGCAGTGAAGAAAGGATTGGGACAGCGGGGCCCCAGCATTTT

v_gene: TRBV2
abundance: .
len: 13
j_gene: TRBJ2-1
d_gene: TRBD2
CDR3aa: CASKGGGVNEQFF
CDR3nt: TGTGCCAGCAAAGGTGGGGGGGTCAATGAGCAGTTCTTC

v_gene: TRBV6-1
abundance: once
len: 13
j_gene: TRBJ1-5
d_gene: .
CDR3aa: CASSDNSNQPQHF
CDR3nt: TGTGCCAGCAGTGATAATAGCAATCAGCCCCAGCATTTT

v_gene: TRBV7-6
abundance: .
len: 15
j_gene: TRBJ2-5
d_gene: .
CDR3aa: CASSSTTSGRETQYF
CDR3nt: TGTGCCAGCAGCTCAACCACCTCAGGGCGCGAGACCCAGTACTTC

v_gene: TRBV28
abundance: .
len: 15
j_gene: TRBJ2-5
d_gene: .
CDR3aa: CASSLLMPPQETQYF
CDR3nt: TGTGCCAGCAGTTTGTTGATGCCCCCTCAAGAGACCCAGTACTTC

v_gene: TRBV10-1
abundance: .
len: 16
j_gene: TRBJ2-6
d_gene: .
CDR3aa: CASSAGTHSGANVLTF
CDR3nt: TGCGCCAGCAGTGCAGGGACCCACTCTGGGGCCAACGTCCTGACTTTC

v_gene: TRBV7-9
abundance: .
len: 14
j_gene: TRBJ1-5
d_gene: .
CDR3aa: CASSLAPGWQPQHF
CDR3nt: TGTGCCAGCAGCTTAGCACCGGGCTGGCAGCCCCAGCATTTT